The 17 T cell receptor beta chains below all came from one sample that was sequenced in a study of Graves' ophthalmopathy and Graves' hyperthyroidism. Amplified TCR beta CDR3 regions were obtained using RNA transcripts as template. The workflow started with a first-round RT-PCR run with HTBI primers and then moved on to a second-round multiplex PCR. TCRdb used MiXCR to reprocess the multiplex PCR reads, holding one entry per CDR3 protein. This table holds 350,000 to 450,000 distinct CDR3 sequences, more than 20% found once. The sample comprised peripheral blood. These TCRs come from a woman aged 18-35 years with stable Graves' hyperthyroidism.

This chain joins TRBV27 and TRBJ2-7, with TRBD1 matching 8 bases. The CDR3 is 13 amino acids. The germline gives CDR1 MNHEY, CDR2 SMNVEV (reference sequence). V dropped 7 bases and J dropped 5; count of bases not matched to a gene: 7. The CDR3 here is CASMFRGRDEQYF. The CDR3 coding sequence is TGTGCCAGCATGTTCAGGGGGCGCGACGAGCAGTACTTC.

This clonotype was counted many times. The chain couples TRBV12-5 to TRBJ1-3; no clear D. The germline gives CDR1 LGHNT, CDR2 FRNRAP. The germline V and J ends were trimmed by 6 bases and 2 bases, with 8 bases remaining between them. This CDR3 is built from 13 residues. The CDR3 nucleotides are TGTGCTAGTGGCCGCCCCCCTGGAAACACCATATATTTT. This gives the protein CASGRPPGNTIYF. Supplemented by reference TRBV12-5 and TRBJ1-3, the full variable domain reads DARVTQTPRHKVTEMGQEVTMRCQPILGHNTVFWYRQTMMQGLELLAYFRNRAPLDDSGMPKDRFSAEMPDATLATLKIQPSEPRDSAVYFCASGRPPGNTIYFGEGSWLTVV.

This clonotype was counted only a few times. V gene TRBV28 combines with J gene TRBJ2-7, with D perhaps matching TRBD2 (5 bases). V was trimmed by 8 bases and J by 7 bases, leaving 30 bases between them. Germline assignment: CDR1 MDHEN and CDR2 SYDVKM. The CDR3 is 17 residues long. CDR3: CASSLNTGIRPLGEQYF. CDR3 in DNA: TGTGCCAGCTCACTAAATACCGGGATCCGACCCCTCGGGGAGCAGTACTTC. Combining the CDR3 with reference TRBV28 and TRBJ2-7 gives the whole variable domain DVKVTQSSRYLVKRTGEKVFLECVQDMDHENMFWYRQDPGLGLRLIYFSYDVKMKEKGDIPEGYSVSREKKERFSLILESASTNQTSMYLCASSLNTGIRPLGEQYFGPGTRLTVT.

This clonotype was observed a few times. The chain carries TRBV28 and TRBJ2-4, with D perhaps matching TRBD2 (5 bases). The germline V gene encodes CDR1 MDHEN and CDR2 SYDVKM. The CDR3 covers 17 residues. With 2 bases removed from V and 1 base from J, the gap between germline ends came to 15 bases. CDR3 region: CASSLVPASRAKNIQYF. The CDR3, as DNA: TGTGCCAGCAGTTTAGTCCCGGCTAGCCGGGCCAAAAACATTCAGTACTTC. Complete variable domain (other parts from reference TRBV28 and TRBJ2-4): DVKVTQSSRYLVKRTGEKVFLECVQDMDHENMFWYRQDPGLGLRLIYFSYDVKMKEKGDIPEGYSVSREKKERFSLILESASTNQTSMYLCASSLVPASRAKNIQYFGAGTRLSVL.

This clonotype appeared many times. V usage is TRBV2 and J usage is TRBJ1-5; the D is unclear. The CDR3 runs 16 residues. Deletions cut 6 bases from V and 2 bases from J, with 17 bases between. CDR1 is SNHLY, CDR2 FYNNEI, per germline. In nucleotides, the CDR3 is TGTGCCAGCAGGGAGAGGGATGCTTGGCGCAATCAGCCCCAGCATTTT. This sequence encodes CASRERDAWRNQPQHF.

A remark on this clonotype: A much larger clone is a single base away; this may be a read error. The chain links TRBV4-1 to TRBJ1-5; D is unclear. This CDR3 is built from 12 residues. The germline CDR1 and CDR2 sequences are MGHRA and YSYEKL. The chain's CDR3 is CANSQENQPQHF. CDR3 sequence (DNA): TGCGCCAACAGCCAAGAAAATCAGCCCCAGCATTTT.

This clonotype has a count of ten or more. The V gene is TRBV28, the J gene TRBJ1-1; D is ambiguous. This CDR3 spans 13 amino acids. The V end was cut by 3 bases, the J end by 6 bases, with 11 bases between. Looked up from germline, CDR1 is MDHEN and CDR2 is SYDVKM. CDR3 nucleotides: TGTGCCAGCAGTTTCGTTAGGGTGCCTGAAGCTTTCTTT. Its protein is CASSFVRVPEAFF. Complete variable domain (other parts from reference TRBV28 and TRBJ1-1): DVKVTQSSRYLVKRTGEKVFLECVQDMDHENMFWYRQDPGLGLRLIYFSYDVKMKEKGDIPEGYSVSREKKERFSLILESASTNQTSMYLCASSFVRVPEAFFGQGTRLTVV.

This clonotype was recorded many times. The chain is built from TRBV13 and TRBJ2-5, with D possibly TRBD1 on 6 matching bases. From germline, CDR1 is PRHDT and CDR2 FYEKMQ (reference sequence). Trimming shortened V by 4 bases and J by 5 bases, and 14 bases separated the two germline ends. This CDR3 has 14 amino acids. In DNA, the CDR3 is TGTGCCAGCAGCTCCAGGGGCCTGTGGGAGACCCAGTACTTC. This sequence encodes CASSSRGLWETQYF.

In this sample, this clonotype turned up many times. The chain carries TRBV5-1 and TRBJ2-7; 13 nucleotides line up with TRBD2. The CDR3 runs 18 residues. Trimming at V came to 1 base and at J to 1 base, leaving 8 bases not matched to a gene. The germline V gene has CDR1 SGHRS and CDR2 YFSETQ. The CDR3 region is CASSLTLGLAGASYEQYF. CDR3 nucleotide sequence: TGCGCCAGCAGCTTGACCCTCGGACTAGCGGGAGCATCCTACGAGCAGTACTTC.

The genes are TRBV6-5 and TRBJ1-2, with a possible D match to TRBD1 (6 bases). V was trimmed by 4 bases and J by 8 bases, leaving 17 bases between them. Germline V lookup: CDR1 MNHEY, CDR2 SVGAGI. CDR3 length: 14 amino acids. In DNA, the CDR3 is TGTGCCAGCAGTTCCGGCAGGGGTTCGCGAGGCTACACCTTC. This encodes CASSSGRGSRGYTF.

Many counts were recorded for this clonotype. The gene calls are TRBV12-3 or TRBV12-4 and TRBJ2-7, with D possibly TRBD1 on 5 matching bases. The CDR3 extends over 16 amino acids. Trimming shortened V by 3 bases and J by 0 bases, and 15 bases separated the two germline ends. This chain's CDR3 is CASSFVSGPSSYEQYF. The CDR3 coding sequence is TGTGCCAGCAGTTTTGTGTCAGGGCCGAGCTCCTACGAGCAGTACTTC.

This chain links TRBV15 with TRBJ2-5, with a possible D match to TRBD2 (5 bases). CDR3 length: 13 residues. Germline loops: CDR1 LNHNV, CDR2 YYDKDF (reference sequence). With 3 bases removed from V and 2 bases from J, the gap between germline ends came to 7 bases. CDR3 residues: CATSSTGQETQYF. CDR3 sequence (DNA): TGTGCCACCAGCAGTACGGGACAAGAGACCCAGTACTTC. The full variable domain, with the rest looked up from reference TRBV15 and TRBJ2-5, is DAMVIQNPRYQVTQFGKPVTLSCSQTLNHNVMYWYQQKSSQAPKLLFHYYDKDFNNEADTPDNFQSRRPNTSFCFLDIRSPGLGDTAMYLCATSSTGQETQYFGPGTRLLVL.

This clonotype showed up many times. The chain carries TRBV28 and TRBJ1-3; D call uncertain. The CDR3 runs 15 residues. The ends were cut back, 3 bases at V and 0 bases at J, with 9 bases in the middle. Germline CDR1 is MDHEN and CDR2 is SYDVKM. The CDR3 loop reads CASSLVLSSGNTIYF. The CDR3 DNA sequence: TGTGCCAGCAGTTTGGTGCTTTCCTCTGGAAACACCATATATTTT.

This clonotype came up many times. J is TRBJ1-2 and V is TRBV30; unclear D gene. The V end lost 4 bases, the J end lost 4 bases, and 10 bases lay between the germline ends. Germline V gives CDR1 GTSNPN, CDR2 SVGIG (reference sequence). CDR3 length: 12 residues. As DNA, the CDR3 is TGTGCCTGGAAATGGTCGCCCTATGGCTACACCTTC. Translation gives CAWKWSPYGYTF.

The chain couples TRBV4-1 to TRBJ2-7; maybe TRBD2 (5 bases). This CDR3 has 15 amino acids. Germline V CDR1 and CDR2: MGHRA, YSYEKL. V was clipped by 0 bases and J by 3 bases, with 12 bases between them. The CDR3 reads CASSQEAETYYEQYF. The CDR3 region has the DNA TGCGCCAGCAGCCAAGAAGCGGAAACCTACTACGAGCAGTACTTC.

This clonotype was found many times. J is TRBJ2-7 and V is TRBV13, with no clear D. The CDR3 consists of 14 residues. Trimming took 3 bases from V and 2 from J, leaving 11 bases between them. The germline V gene has CDR1 PRHDT and CDR2 FYEKMQ (reference sequence). The CDR3 DNA reads as TGTGCCAGCAGCTTTGGCCCCACGGCCTACGAGCAGTACTTC. This translates into CASSFGPTAYEQYF.

This clonotype was counted ten times or more. The J gene is TRBJ1-2, the V gene TRBV5-1, with TRBD1 identical over 8 bases. This CDR3 comprises 14 residues. CDR1 SGHRS and CDR2 YFSETQ come from the germline V gene. V lost 4 bases and J lost 3; bases outside the gene matches: 5. The CDR3 DNA is TGCGCCAGCAGCGGACTGACAGGGGACTATGGCTACACCTTC. This gives the protein CASSGLTGDYGYTF.